One T cell receptor beta chain is described in this entry. As yet, its antigen is unknown. The sample has other DNA sequences that encode this CDR3 too. The CDR3 runs 13 residues. CDR1 GTSNPN and CDR2 SVGIG come from the germline V gene (reference sequence). Deletions cut 1 base from V and 7 bases from J, with 8 bases between. This record comes from a study of tissue T cells after allogeneic stem cell transplantation. Study observations and caveats: TCR repertoires tracked anatomic similarity, regardless of disease or transplant status.

Produced via immunoSEQ multiplex PCR; TCRdb's table is partial and in-frame only. The sample records 7,000 or so clones, about 50% being singletons. V and J are TRBV30 and TRBJ1-6, with D tentatively TRBD1 (5 bases). This receptor was obtained from an older female donor with lung cancer. This material consisted of duodenum tissue, taken at autopsy. DNA of the CDR3: TGTGCCTGGAGTGGCCAGGGAAATTCACCCCTCCACTTT. This encodes CAWSGQGNSPLHF.